Sequencing of this T cell receptor (beta chain) was carried out in a study of T cells in Graves' hyperthyroidism and ophthalmopathy. The table lists this clonotype with many counts. Amplified TCR beta CDR3 regions came from RNA transcripts. First-round RT-PCR with HTBI primers amplified the TCR CDR3 region. One entry per CDR3 protein, called by TCRdb with MiXCR from the multiplex PCR reads. The sample lists some 250,000 distinct CDR3 sequences, roughly 15% occurring once. Among the patients, aged 18 to 65, hyperthyroidism was newly diagnosed and had lasted under 2 months. The blood sample dates from first hyperthyroidism diagnosis, preceding any ophthalmopathy symptoms. Fresh peripheral blood, under 13 ml, was the source of the PBMCs. V was cut by 5 bases and J by 0 bases, with 13 bases left in between. The CDR3 covers 15 residues. Germline V gene lookup returns CDR1 MDHEN and CDR2 SYDVKM.

The TCR was taken from a woman aged 40-49 years with Graves' hyperthyroidism that later progressed to Graves' ophthalmopathy. The chain recombines TRBV28 with TRBJ1-1; D is unresolved. Sequencing was performed on blood. CDR3 amino acids: CASSLPWTMNTEAFF. CDR3 nucleotides: TGTGCCAGCAGTCTGCCGTGGACCATGAACACTGAAGCTTTCTTT.